This record looks at one T cell receptor (beta chain) sequence and its context. Its matching antigen is unknown. This sample was included in a study of regulatory T cells in long-lasting Graves disease. Study findings and constraints: Persistent patients shared more public clonotypes (approximately 2,700) than newly diagnosed patients (approximately 1,000).

V gave up 3 bases and J gave up 5 bases, with 13 bases separating them. Germline V gene data show CDR1 as DFQATT and CDR2 as SNEGSKA (reference sequence). CDR3 size: 13 residues. With iRepertoire HTBI primers and Arm-PCR of CDR3 regions, TCR beta libraries were built. Each CDR3 protein is one row after TCRdb ran MiXCR on the multiplex PCR reads. The data hold some 450,000 distinct CDR3 sequences, with roughly a quarter observed a single time. Time point of the sample: persistent/refractory GD, antithyroid drugs over 5 years with positive TRAb. The TCR library used RNA extracted from PBMCs. The sequencing used peripheral blood mononuclear cells (PBMCs), collected when the disease was refractory, from a patient treated with antithyroid drugs. V is TRBV20-1 and J is TRBJ2-5, with D hard to call. The TCR was taken from a female donor with Graves disease. For the CDR3, the DNA is TGCAGTGCTAGTAGTATTGTGGCGGAGACCCAGTACTTC. Amino acid sequence: CSASSIVAETQYF.